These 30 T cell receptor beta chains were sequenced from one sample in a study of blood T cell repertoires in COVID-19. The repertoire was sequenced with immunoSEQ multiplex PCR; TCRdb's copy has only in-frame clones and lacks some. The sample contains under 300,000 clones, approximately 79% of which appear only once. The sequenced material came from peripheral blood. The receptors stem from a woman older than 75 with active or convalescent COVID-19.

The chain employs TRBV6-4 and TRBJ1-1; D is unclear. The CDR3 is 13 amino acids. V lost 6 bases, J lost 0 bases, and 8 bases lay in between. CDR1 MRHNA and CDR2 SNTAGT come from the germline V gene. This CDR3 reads CASRREVNTEAFF. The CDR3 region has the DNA TGTGCCAGCAGGAGGGAAGTGAACACTGAAGCTTTCTTT.

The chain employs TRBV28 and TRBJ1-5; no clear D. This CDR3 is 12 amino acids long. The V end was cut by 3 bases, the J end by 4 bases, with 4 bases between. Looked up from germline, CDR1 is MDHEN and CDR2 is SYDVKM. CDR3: CASSFGNQPQHF. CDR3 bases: TGTGCCAGCAGTTTCGGGAATCAGCCCCAGCATTTT.

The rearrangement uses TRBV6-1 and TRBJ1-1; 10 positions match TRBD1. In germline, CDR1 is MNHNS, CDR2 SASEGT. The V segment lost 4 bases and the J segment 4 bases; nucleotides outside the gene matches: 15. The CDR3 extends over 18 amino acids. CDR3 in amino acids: CASSASMLDRGRITEAFF. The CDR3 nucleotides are TGTGCCAGCAGTGCCTCCATGTTGGACAGGGGGAGGATCACTGAAGCTTTCTTT.

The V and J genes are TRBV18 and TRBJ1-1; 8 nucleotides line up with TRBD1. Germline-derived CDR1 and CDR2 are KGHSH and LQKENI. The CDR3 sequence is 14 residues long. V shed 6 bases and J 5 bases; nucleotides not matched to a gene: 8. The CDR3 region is CASSLTGGDTEAFF. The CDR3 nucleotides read TGTGCCAGCTCGTTAACAGGGGGAGATACTGAAGCTTTCTTT.

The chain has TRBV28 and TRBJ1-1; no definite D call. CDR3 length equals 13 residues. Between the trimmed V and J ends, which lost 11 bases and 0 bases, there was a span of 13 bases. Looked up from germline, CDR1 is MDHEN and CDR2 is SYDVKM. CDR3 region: CAAYSLMNTEAFF. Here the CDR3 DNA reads TGTGCCGCTTACAGTTTAATGAACACTGAAGCTTTCTTT.

Here the CDR3 DNA reads TGTGCCAGCAGCTTAATCGGGACAGGGGGTTTGAACACTGAAGCTTTCTTT. Residues: CASSLIGTGGLNTEAFF. The chain links TRBV11-2 to TRBJ1-1; 11 bases align to TRBD1. The germline V gene encodes CDR1 SGHAT and CDR2 FQNNGV. CDR3 length equals 17 residues. V was pared by 2 bases and J by 0 bases, with 5 bases of the junction left unmatched.

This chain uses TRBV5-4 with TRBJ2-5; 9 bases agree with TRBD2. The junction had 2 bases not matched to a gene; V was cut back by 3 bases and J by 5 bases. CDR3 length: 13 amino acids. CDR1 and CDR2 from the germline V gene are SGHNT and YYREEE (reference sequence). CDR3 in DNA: TGTGCCAGCAGCTCAGGACTAGCGGAGACCCAGTACTTC. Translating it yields CASSSGLAETQYF.

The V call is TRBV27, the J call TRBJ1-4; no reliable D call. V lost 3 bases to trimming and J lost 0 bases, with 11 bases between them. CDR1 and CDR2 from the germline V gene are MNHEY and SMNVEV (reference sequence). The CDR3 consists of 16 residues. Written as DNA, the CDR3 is TGTGCCAGCAGTTTCCCCGCAGTTACAACTAATGAAAAACTGTTTTTT. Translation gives CASSFPAVTTNEKLFF.

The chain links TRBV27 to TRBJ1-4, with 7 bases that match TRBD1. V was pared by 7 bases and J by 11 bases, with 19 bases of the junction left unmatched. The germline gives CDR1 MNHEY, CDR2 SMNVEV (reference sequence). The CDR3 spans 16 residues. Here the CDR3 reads CASTLGGLQGVGKLFF. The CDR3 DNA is TGTGCCAGCACCCTAGGGGGCCTACAAGGCGTTGGGAAACTGTTTTTT.

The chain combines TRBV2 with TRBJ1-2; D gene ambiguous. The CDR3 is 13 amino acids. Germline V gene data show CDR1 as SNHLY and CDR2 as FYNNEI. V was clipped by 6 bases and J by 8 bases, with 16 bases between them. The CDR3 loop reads CASRTEPDSGYTF. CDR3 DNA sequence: TGTGCCAGCAGAACCGAACCAGATTCCGGCTACACCTTC.

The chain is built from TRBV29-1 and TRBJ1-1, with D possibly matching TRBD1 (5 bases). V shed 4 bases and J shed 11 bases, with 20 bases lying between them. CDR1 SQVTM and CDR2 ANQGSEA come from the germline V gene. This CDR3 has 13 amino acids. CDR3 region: CSVVFVGAIDAFF. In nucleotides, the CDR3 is TGCAGCGTTGTCTTCGTAGGGGCAATTGATGCTTTCTTT.

CDR3 in DNA: TGTGCCAGCAGTGTACAGGGTATTCTTGGCAATCAGCCCCAGCATTTT. It yields the protein CASSVQGILGNQPQHF. The chain has TRBV2 and TRBJ1-5, with a weak D call TRBD1 (6 bases). The CDR3 extends over 16 amino acids. Between the trimmed V and J ends, which lost 4 bases and 2 bases, there was a span of 15 bases. Germline-derived CDR1 and CDR2 are SNHLY and FYNNEI.

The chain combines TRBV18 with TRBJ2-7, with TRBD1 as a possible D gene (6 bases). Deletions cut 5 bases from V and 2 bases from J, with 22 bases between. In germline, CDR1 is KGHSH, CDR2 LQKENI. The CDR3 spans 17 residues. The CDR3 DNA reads TGTGCCAGCTCATCACTCACGGGTACAGGGAGAGCCTACGAGCAGTACTTC. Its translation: CASSSLTGTGRAYEQYF.

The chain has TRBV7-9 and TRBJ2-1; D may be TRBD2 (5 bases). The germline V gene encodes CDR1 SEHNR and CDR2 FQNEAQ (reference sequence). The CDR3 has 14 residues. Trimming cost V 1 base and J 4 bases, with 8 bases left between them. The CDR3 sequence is CASSLVGVYNEQFF. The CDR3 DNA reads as TGTGCCAGCAGCTTAGTCGGGGTTTACAATGAGCAGTTCTTC.

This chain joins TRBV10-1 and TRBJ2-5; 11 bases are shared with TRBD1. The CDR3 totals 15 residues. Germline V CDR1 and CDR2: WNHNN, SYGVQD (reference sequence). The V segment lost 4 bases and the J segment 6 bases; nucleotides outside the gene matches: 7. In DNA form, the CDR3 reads TGCGCCAGCAGTGGAGGGACAGGGGGAATGAAGACCCAGTACTTC. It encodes CASSGGTGGMKTQYF.

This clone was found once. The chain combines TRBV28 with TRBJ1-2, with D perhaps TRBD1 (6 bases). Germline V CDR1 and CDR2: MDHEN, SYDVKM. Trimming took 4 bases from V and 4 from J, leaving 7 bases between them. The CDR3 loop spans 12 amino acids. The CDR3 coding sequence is TGTGCCAGCAGTTACAGGGCCTATGGCTACACCTTC. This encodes CASSYRAYGYTF.

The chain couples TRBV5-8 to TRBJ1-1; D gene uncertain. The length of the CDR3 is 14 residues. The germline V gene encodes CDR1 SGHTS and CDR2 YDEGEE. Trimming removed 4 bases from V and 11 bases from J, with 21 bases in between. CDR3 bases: TGTGCCAGCAGCCCCGTTGGGTGGGGAGTTTCGGCTTTCTTT. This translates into CASSPVGWGVSAFF.

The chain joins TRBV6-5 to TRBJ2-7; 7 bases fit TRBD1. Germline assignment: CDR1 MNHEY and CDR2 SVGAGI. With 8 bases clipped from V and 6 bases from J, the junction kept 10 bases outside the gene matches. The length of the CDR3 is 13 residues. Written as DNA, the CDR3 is TGTGCCAGCGGCTACTACAGGGGCCGCGAGCAGTACTTC. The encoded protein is CASGYYRGREQYF.

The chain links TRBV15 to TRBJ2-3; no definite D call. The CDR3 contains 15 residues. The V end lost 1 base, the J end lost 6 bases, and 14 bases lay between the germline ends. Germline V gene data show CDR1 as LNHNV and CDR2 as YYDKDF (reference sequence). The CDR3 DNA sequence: TGTGCCACCAGCAGAGTTGTGGGCGAATATGATACGCAGTATTTT. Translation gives CATSRVVGEYDTQYF.

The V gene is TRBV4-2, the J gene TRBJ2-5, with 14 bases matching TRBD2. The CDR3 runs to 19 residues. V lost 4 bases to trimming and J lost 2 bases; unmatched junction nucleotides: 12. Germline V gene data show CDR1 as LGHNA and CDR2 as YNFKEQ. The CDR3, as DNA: TGTGCCAGCAGCCCCCGGACTAGCGGGGGGCAATCTGCACAAGAGACCCAGTACTTC. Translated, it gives CASSPRTSGGQSAQETQYF.

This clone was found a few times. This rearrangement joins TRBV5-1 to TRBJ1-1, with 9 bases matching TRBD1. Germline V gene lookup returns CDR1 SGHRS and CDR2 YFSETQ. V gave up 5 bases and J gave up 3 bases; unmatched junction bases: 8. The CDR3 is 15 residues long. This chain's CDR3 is CASRQGASLDTEAFF. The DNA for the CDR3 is TGCGCCAGCAGACAGGGGGCTTCTTTGGACACTGAAGCTTTCTTT.

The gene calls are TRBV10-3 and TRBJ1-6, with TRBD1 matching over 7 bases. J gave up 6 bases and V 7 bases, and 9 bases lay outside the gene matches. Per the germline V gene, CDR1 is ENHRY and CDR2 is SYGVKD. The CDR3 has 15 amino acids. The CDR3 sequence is CAINRDRETNSPLHF. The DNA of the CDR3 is TGTGCCATCAACCGGGACAGAGAGACTAATTCACCCCTCCACTTT.

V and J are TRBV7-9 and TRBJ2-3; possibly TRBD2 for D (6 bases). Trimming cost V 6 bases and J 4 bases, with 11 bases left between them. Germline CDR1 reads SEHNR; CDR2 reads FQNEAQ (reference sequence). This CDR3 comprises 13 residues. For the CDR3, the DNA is TGTGCCAGCAGAGGAACGGGAGCAGATACGCAGTATTTT. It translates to CASRGTGADTQYF.

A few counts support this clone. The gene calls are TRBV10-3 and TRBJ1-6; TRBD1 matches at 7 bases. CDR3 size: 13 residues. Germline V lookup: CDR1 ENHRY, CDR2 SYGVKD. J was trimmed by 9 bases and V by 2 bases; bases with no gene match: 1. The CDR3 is CAISETGVSPLHF. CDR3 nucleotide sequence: TGTGCCATCAGTGAGACAGGGGTTTCACCCCTCCACTTT.

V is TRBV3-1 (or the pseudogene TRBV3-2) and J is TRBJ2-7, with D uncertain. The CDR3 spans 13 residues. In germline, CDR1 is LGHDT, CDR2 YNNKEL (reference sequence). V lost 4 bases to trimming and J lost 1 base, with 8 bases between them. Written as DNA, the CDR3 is TGTGCCAGCAGCCTTTCTCCGTCCTACGAGCAGTACTTC. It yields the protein CASSLSPSYEQYF.

This chain's CDR3 is CASSLQEGAGEAFF. The CDR3 DNA reads as TGCGCCAGCAGCTTGCAGGAGGGGGCTGGGGAAGCTTTCTTT. The chain is built from TRBV5-1 and TRBJ1-1, with 7 bases matching TRBD1. Trimming at V came to 1 base and at J to 8 bases, leaving 8 bases not matched to a gene. Germline CDR1 SGHRS, CDR2 YFSETQ. The CDR3 has 14 amino acids.

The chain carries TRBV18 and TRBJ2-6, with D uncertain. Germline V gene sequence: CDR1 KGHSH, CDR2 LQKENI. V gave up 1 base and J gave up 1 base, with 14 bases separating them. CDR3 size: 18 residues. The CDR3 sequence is CASSPQQFYPSGANVLTF. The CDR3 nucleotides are TGTGCCAGCTCACCACAACAGTTCTACCCGTCTGGGGCCAACGTCCTGACTTTC.

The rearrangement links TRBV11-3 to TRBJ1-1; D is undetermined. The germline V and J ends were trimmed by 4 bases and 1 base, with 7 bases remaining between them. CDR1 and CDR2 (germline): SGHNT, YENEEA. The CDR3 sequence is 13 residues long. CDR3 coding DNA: TGTGCCAGCAGCTCAAACAAGAACACTGAAGCTTTCTTT. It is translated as CASSSNKNTEAFF.

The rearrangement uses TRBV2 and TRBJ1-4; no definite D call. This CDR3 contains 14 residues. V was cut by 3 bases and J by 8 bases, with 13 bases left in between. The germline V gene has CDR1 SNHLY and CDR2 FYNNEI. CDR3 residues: CASSDQPGREKLFF. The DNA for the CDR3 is TGTGCCAGCAGTGATCAGCCCGGGAGGGAAAAACTGTTTTTT.

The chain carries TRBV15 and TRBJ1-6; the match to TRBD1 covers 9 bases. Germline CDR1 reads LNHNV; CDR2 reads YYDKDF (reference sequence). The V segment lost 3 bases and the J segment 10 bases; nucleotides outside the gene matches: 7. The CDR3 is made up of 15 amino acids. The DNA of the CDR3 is TGTGCCACCAGCAGCTCGAGACAGGGGGTCTCACCCCTCCACTTT. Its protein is CATSSSRQGVSPLHF. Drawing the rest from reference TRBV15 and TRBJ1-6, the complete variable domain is DAMVIQNPRYQVTQFGKPVTLSCSQTLNHNVMYWYQQKSSQAPKLLFHYYDKDFNNEADTPDNFQSRRPNTSFCFLDIRSPGLGDTAMYLCATSSSRQGVSPLHFGNGTRLTVT.